What follows is one TCR beta chain and its context. Its antigen remains unknown. With a much larger clone just one base away, this may be a read error. There are 15 residues in the CDR3. Trimming removed 4 bases from V and 7 bases from J, with 19 bases in between. This entry comes from a study of tumor and adjacent non-tumor tissue in lung cancer. Study-wide context: The cohort had roughly 12 adenocarcinoma, 2 squamous cell and 1 small cell patients. About 4.17 million productive TCRbeta reads were obtained per sample on average.

No cell sorting was done before RNA was extracted from the tissue. A modified ARM-PCR protocol with three rounds of nested PCR amplified TCRbeta. TCRdb re-derived calls from the multiplex PCR reads in MiXCR, one entry per CDR3 protein. The table shows more than 85,000 distinct CDR3 sequences, with more than 60% occurring only once. Overall study findings and caveats: Normal lung showed higher cumulative top 100 clone frequency than tumor.

The sequence came from a woman in her sixties with non-small cell lung cancer. V and J are TRBV12-3 or TRBV12-4 and TRBJ1-2; a possible D gene is TRBD1 (6 bases). The source material was lung tumor tissue. The CDR3 nucleotides read TGTGCCAGCAGTTCCTCGGGACACGGGGCAGGTGGCTACACCTTC. Its translation is CASSSSGHGAGGYTF.